The 26 T cell receptor beta chains below come from one sample, sequenced in a study of blood T cell repertoires in COVID-19. TCRdb keeps only in-frame clones here, not all; method: immunoSEQ multiplex PCR. This table has hundreds of thousands of clones, about 88% appearing once. The sequencing sample was made of PBMCs or T cells enriched from blood (not recorded which). These receptors were collected from a woman aged 50 to 60 who had recovered from COVID-19.

The chain has TRBV19 and TRBJ1-4; D uncertain. The CDR3 totals 14 residues. The germline V gene has CDR1 LNHDA and CDR2 SQIVND (reference sequence). Trimming removed 0 bases from V and 8 bases from J, with 10 bases in between. The CDR3, as DNA: TGTGCCAGTAGTATAGACTTGGAGGGAGAAAAACTGTTTTTT. Amino acid sequence: CASSIDLEGEKLFF. The whole variable domain, filled in from reference TRBV19 and TRBJ1-4, reads DGGITQSPKYLFRKEGQNVTLSCEQNLNHDAMYWYRQDPGQGLRLIYYSQIVNDFQKGDIAEGYSVSREKKESFPLTVTSAQKNPTAFYLCASSIDLEGEKLFFGSGTQLSVL.

This chain connects TRBV28 to TRBJ1-2, with 11 bases fitting TRBD1. Germline trimming cut 6 bases from V and 2 bases from J; bases unmatched to any gene: 5. Germline V gene lookup returns CDR1 MDHEN and CDR2 SYDVKM. The CDR3 is made up of 15 amino acids. CDR3 nucleotide sequence: TGTGCCAGCAGAGGGACAGGGGGTCCAAACTATGGCTACACCTTC. Its protein is CASRGTGGPNYGYTF.

This chain joins TRBV5-1 and TRBJ2-7; TRBD2 aligns across 10 bases. CDR1 is SGHRS, CDR2 YFSETQ, per germline. This CDR3 region has 14 residues. V lost 0 bases and J lost 10; bases outside the gene matches: 7. CDR3 residues: CASSLAGTSESQYF. DNA for the CDR3: TGCGCCAGCAGCTTGGCCGGGACTAGCGAGTCCCAGTACTTC.

This clone was seen only a few times. This chain uses TRBV5-4 with TRBJ2-7, with 8 bases fitting TRBD2. Germline CDR1 reads SGHNT; CDR2 reads YYREEE (reference sequence). This CDR3 spans 15 amino acids. Trimming took 4 bases from V and 2 from J; bases not matched to a gene: 8. CDR3 nucleotide sequence: TGTGCCAGCAGCCCCAGCGGGAGTGACGCCTACGAGCAGTACTTC. Its translation: CASSPSGSDAYEQYF.

This clone was seen a handful of times. CDR3 amino acids: CASSQRAGAPGYTF. The CDR3 DNA reads TGTGCCAGCAGCCAAAGGGCAGGGGCCCCGGGCTACACCTTC. The chain combines TRBV3-1 (or the pseudogene TRBV3-2) with TRBJ1-2; perhaps TRBD1 as D (6 bases). Trimming removed 2 bases at V and 8 bases at J, with 15 bases between. The CDR3 runs 14 residues. CDR1 is LGHDT and CDR2 is YNNKEL in the germline V gene (reference sequence).

This chain links TRBV7-9 with TRBJ2-1; 8 nucleotides line up with TRBD1. Germline V gene sequence: CDR1 SEHNR, CDR2 FQNEAQ (reference sequence). V dropped 5 bases and J dropped 3; count of bases not matched to a gene: 6. CDR3 length equals 15 residues. The CDR3 DNA follows: TGTGCCAGCAGCATGGGACAGGCCGTCTACAATGAGCAGTTCTTC. Amino acid sequence: CASSMGQAVYNEQFF.

This chain joins TRBV30 and TRBJ1-1, with 8 bases lining up with TRBD1. This CDR3 contains 19 residues. V gave up 4 bases and J gave up 2 bases; unmatched junction bases: 21. Looked up from germline, CDR1 is GTSNPN and CDR2 is SVGIG (reference sequence). CDR3 sequence reads: CAWIAVGPDRVLGNTEAFF. The CDR3 DNA follows: TGTGCCTGGATCGCTGTTGGACCGGACAGGGTATTGGGTAACACTGAAGCTTTCTTT.

This chain links TRBV19 with TRBJ1-1, with D perhaps matching TRBD1 (5 bases). Trimming took 5 bases from V and 7 from J, leaving 17 bases between them. The germline V gene encodes CDR1 LNHDA and CDR2 SQIVND (reference sequence). The CDR3 sequence is 14 residues long. The CDR3 region is CASSPGWGDIEAFF. CDR3 in DNA: TGTGCCAGTAGTCCCGGATGGGGCGACATTGAAGCTTTCTTT.

The CDR3 is CASSKDRFEAFF. As DNA, the CDR3 is TGCGCCAGCAGCAAAGACAGGTTTGAAGCTTTCTTT. The chain has TRBV5-1 and TRBJ1-1, with D possibly TRBD1 on 6 matching bases. Trimming removed 4 bases at V and 7 bases at J, with 11 bases between. Germline V gene sequence: CDR1 SGHRS, CDR2 YFSETQ. This CDR3 has 12 amino acids.

V gene TRBV3-1 (or the pseudogene TRBV3-2) combines with J gene TRBJ1-2; 7 bases are a match to TRBD1. This CDR3 has 14 amino acids. The germline V gene encodes CDR1 LGHDT and CDR2 YNNKEL (reference sequence). The junction had 6 bases not matched to a gene; V was cut back by 4 bases and J by 4 bases. CDR3 sequence reads: CASSPRDSAYGYTF. Written as DNA, the CDR3 is TGTGCCAGCAGCCCCCGGGACAGCGCCTATGGCTACACCTTC.

The chain couples TRBV29-1 to TRBJ2-3; TRBD1 matches at 9 bases. The CDR3 spans 16 residues. The V segment lost 8 bases and the J segment 4 bases; nucleotides outside the gene matches: 16. Germline loops: CDR1 SQVTM, CDR2 ANQGSEA. CDR3 region: CSTSSGTGIASDTQYF. In DNA form, the CDR3 reads TGCAGCACCTCATCGGGGACAGGGATTGCGTCAGATACGCAGTATTTT.

The chain recombines TRBV6-5 with TRBJ1-2, with D uncertain. Looked up from germline, CDR1 is MNHEY and CDR2 is SVGAGI. The germline V and J ends were trimmed by 6 bases and 7 bases, with 9 bases remaining between them. This CDR3 region has 11 residues. The CDR3: CASRYATGYTF. The DNA of the CDR3 is TGTGCCAGCAGATATGCTACTGGCTACACCTTC.

The V call is TRBV6-1, the J call TRBJ2-3, with 12 bases lining up with TRBD2. The CDR3 covers 16 residues. V lost 0 bases and J lost 5; bases outside the gene matches: 3. Germline-derived CDR1 and CDR2 are MNHNS and SASEGT. CDR3 sequence reads: CASSEALAGGGDTQYF. CDR3 DNA sequence: TGTGCCAGCAGTGAAGCTCTAGCGGGGGGGGGAGATACGCAGTATTTT.

The gene calls are TRBV6-2 or TRBV6-3 and TRBJ1-1, with D perhaps matching TRBD1 (6 bases). The ends were cut back, 5 bases at V and 0 bases at J, with 10 bases in the middle. CDR3 length: 14 amino acids. The V gene's germline CDR1 is MNHEY and CDR2 SVGEGT. Here the CDR3 reads CASSTGQLNTEAFF. CDR3 DNA: TGTGCCAGCAGTACTGGACAGCTGAACACTGAAGCTTTCTTT.

The chain combines TRBV10-3 with TRBJ2-2; TRBD2 aligns across 14 bases. This CDR3 spans 16 amino acids. Germline V gives CDR1 ENHRY, CDR2 SYGVKD. V lost 5 bases, J lost 5 bases, and 4 bases stayed unmatched. The CDR3 loop is CAISPGLAGVTGELFF. The CDR3 coding sequence is TGTGCCATCAGTCCGGGACTAGCGGGAGTGACCGGGGAGCTGTTTTTT.

V and J are TRBV1 and TRBJ2-1; the table's TRBD2 call for D was not verified on the DNA. TRBV1 counts as a pseudogene. The CDR3 is 13 amino acids. DNA of the CDR3: TGCACCCCGATGCTAGCCGCTCGTTGTGAGCAGTTCTTC. Translating it yields CTPMLAARCEQFF.

This clone came up once. The chain uses TRBV23-1 and TRBJ2-1; D gene unclear. Being an ORF, TRBV23-1 has a function that is uncertain. V lost 4 bases and J 4 bases, leaving 8 bases between the germline ends. CDR3 length equals 13 residues. The CDR3 is CASSPLRYNEQFF. CDR3 sequence (DNA): TGCGCCAGCAGTCCCCTCCGGTACAATGAGCAGTTCTTC.

In this sample, this clone turned up once. This chain joins TRBV15 and TRBJ2-1; TRBD2 aligns across 7 bases. Germline V gene lookup returns CDR1 LNHNV and CDR2 YYDKDF (reference sequence). This CDR3 region has 16 residues. After removal of 1 base from V and 3 bases from J, the junction contained 6 bases not matched to a gene. CDR3 sequence reads: CATSRASSGSYNEQFF. The CDR3 bases are TGTGCCACCAGCAGAGCATCTAGCGGTAGCTACAATGAGCAGTTCTTC.

The chain has TRBV5-1 and TRBJ2-1; the D gene is possibly TRBD2 (6 bases). V lost 2 bases, J lost 8 bases, and 17 bases lay in between. The V gene's germline CDR1 is SGHRS and CDR2 YFSETQ. This CDR3 contains 15 residues. The CDR3 spells CASSFLALQGYEQFF. In DNA, the CDR3 is TGCGCCAGCAGCTTTCTAGCGCTCCAAGGCTATGAGCAGTTCTTC.

The V call is TRBV6-5, the J call TRBJ2-1; D call uncertain. V was clipped by 6 bases and J by 0 bases, with 12 bases between them. This CDR3 is 15 amino acids long. Per the germline V gene, CDR1 is MNHEY and CDR2 is SVGAGI. This CDR3 reads CASRLPRSSYNEQFF. The CDR3 DNA reads TGTGCCAGCAGGCTTCCGAGAAGCTCCTACAATGAGCAGTTCTTC.

The chain employs TRBV11-2 and TRBJ2-1; 14 bases map to TRBD2. V trimming: 5 bases; J trimming: 9 bases; junction bases outside the gene matches: 3. The germline gives CDR1 SGHAT, CDR2 FQNNGV. There are 14 residues in the CDR3. The CDR3 region is CASSKGLAGVEQFF. CDR3 coding DNA: TGTGCCAGCAGCAAGGGACTAGCGGGAGTTGAGCAGTTCTTC.

This clone was recorded only once. The chain recombines TRBV6-6 with TRBJ1-2; D might be TRBD1 (5 bases). The germline CDR1 and CDR2 sequences are MNHNY and SVGAGI (reference sequence). V lost 4 bases, J lost 3 bases, and 18 bases lay in between. This CDR3 has 16 amino acids. CDR3 DNA sequence: TGTGCCAGCAGTTCCCATTCGGGGGGAGAGGACTATGGCTACACCTTC. Residues: CASSSHSGGEDYGYTF.

V is TRBV29-1 and J is TRBJ2-3, with TRBD2 identical over 11 bases. Germline CDR1 reads SQVTM; CDR2 reads ANQGSEA. The V segment lost 7 bases and the J segment 4 bases; nucleotides outside the gene matches: 7. The CDR3 runs to 14 residues. This chain's CDR3 is CSATSGSISDTQYF. The CDR3 DNA is TGCAGCGCTACTAGCGGGAGTATTTCAGATACGCAGTATTTT.

The CDR3 region has the DNA TGCGCCAGCAGTTCAGCGGGAGTGGGCTACAATGAGCAGTTCTTC. This translates into CASSSAGVGYNEQFF. J is TRBJ2-1 and V is TRBV5-1; 8 bases line up with TRBD2. V dropped 5 bases and J dropped 3; count of bases not matched to a gene: 7. The CDR3 consists of 15 residues. Germline V gene sequence: CDR1 SGHRS, CDR2 YFSETQ.

This chain links TRBV11-1 with TRBJ2-6, with 11 nucleotides matching TRBD1. After removal of 5 bases from V and 4 bases from J, the junction contained 4 bases not matched to a gene. Germline V gene sequence: CDR1 SGHAT, CDR2 FQDESV (reference sequence). The CDR3 contains 16 residues. The CDR3 region is CASSQDRGHGANVLTF. CDR3 coding DNA: TGTGCCAGCAGCCAGGACAGGGGGCACGGGGCCAACGTCCTGACTTTC. Supplemented by reference TRBV11-1 and TRBJ2-6, the full variable domain reads EAEVAQSPRYKITEKSQAVAFWCDPISGHATLYWYRQILGQGPELLVQFQDESVVDDSQLPKDRFSAERLKGVDSTLKIQPAELGDSAMYLCASSQDRGHGANVLTFGAGSRLTVL.

The rearrangement links TRBV6-5 to TRBJ1-1; TRBD1 aligns across 7 bases. From germline, CDR1 is MNHEY and CDR2 SVGAGI. This CDR3 contains 15 residues. With 7 bases clipped from V and 1 base from J, the junction kept 9 bases outside the gene matches. The CDR3 DNA reads as TGTGCCAGCATCTTTCAGGGGGACGAGAACACTGAAGCTTTCTTT. It is translated as CASIFQGDENTEAFF.